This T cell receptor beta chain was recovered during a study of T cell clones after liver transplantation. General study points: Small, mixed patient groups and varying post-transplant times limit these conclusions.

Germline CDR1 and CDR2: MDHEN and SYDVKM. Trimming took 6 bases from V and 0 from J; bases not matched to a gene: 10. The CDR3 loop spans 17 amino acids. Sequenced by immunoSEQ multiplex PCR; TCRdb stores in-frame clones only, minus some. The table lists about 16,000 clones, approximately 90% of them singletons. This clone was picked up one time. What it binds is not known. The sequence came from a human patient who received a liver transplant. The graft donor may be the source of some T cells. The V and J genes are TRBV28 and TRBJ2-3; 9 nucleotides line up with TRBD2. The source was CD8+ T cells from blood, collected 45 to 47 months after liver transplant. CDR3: CASSPSLAGLSTDTQYF. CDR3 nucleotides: TGTGCCAGCAGCCCCTCCCTAGCGGGACTTAGCACAGATACGCAGTATTTT.